These 10 T cell receptor beta chains came from one sample sequenced in a study of Graves' ophthalmopathy and Graves' hyperthyroidism. Amplifying from RNA transcripts, the study obtained TCR beta CDR3 regions. HTBI-primed RT-PCR formed the first round, and a multiplex PCR formed the second. MiXCR was run by TCRdb on the multiplex PCR reads, yielding one entry per CDR3 protein. The profile shows about 590,000 distinct CDR3 sequences, 35% to 45% of them singletons. Sequences were obtained from peripheral blood or thyroid tissue (not recorded which). Source of these receptors: an adult man with Graves' hyperthyroidism.

Points on this clonotype: Germline and junction disagree at one end, which may indicate a read error. The chain combines TRBV25-1 with TRBJ2-3; 11 nucleotides line up with TRBD1. Germline CDR1 reads MGHDK; CDR2 reads SYGVNS. The CDR3 covers 17 residues. Written as DNA, the CDR3 is TGTGCCAGCAGTGGGGGCGTGGACAGGGGGCGGACAGATACGCTGTATTTT. Its translation: CASSGGVDRGRTDTLYF. The complete variable domain, with remaining parts taken from reference TRBV25-1 and TRBJ2-3, reads EADIYQTPRYLVIGTGKKITLECSQTMGHDKMYWYQQDPGMELHLIHYSYGVNSTEKGDLSSESTVSRIRTEHFPLTLESARPSHTSQYLCASSGGVDRGRTDTLYFGPGTRLTVL.

A word on this clonotype: A read error may be the cause here, since a much bigger clone is one base away. This rearrangement joins TRBV10-2 to TRBJ1-1, with D possibly TRBD1 on 6 matching bases. CDR1 WSHSY and CDR2 SAAADI come from the germline V gene. This CDR3 comprises 11 residues. CDR3 DNA: TGTGCCAGCAGAAGGGGGACTGGAGCTTTCTTT. The encoded protein is CASRRGTGAFF.

This clonotype was counted at least ten times. The chain couples TRBV24-1 to TRBJ2-5, with 12 positions matching TRBD1. V lost 3 bases and J lost 4; bases outside the gene matches: 2. The CDR3 is 15 residues long. CDR1 and CDR2 (germline): KGHDR, SFDVKD. CDR3 in amino acids: CATSDMGQGAETQYF. The CDR3 DNA is TGTGCCACCAGTGATATGGGACAGGGGGCAGAGACCCAGTACTTC.

Of note for this clonotype: The junction shows a germline mismatch at one end, possibly a read error. The CDR3 loop reads CASSLLASNTEAFF. CDR3 DNA sequence: TGCGCCAGCAGCTTGTTAGCGAGTAACACTGAAGCTTTCTTT. The V call is TRBV7-2, the J call TRBJ1-1; D remains unclear. Germline lookup yields CDR1 SGHTA and CDR2 FQGNSA. The CDR3 has 14 amino acids.

The CDR3 DNA is TGTGCCAGCATCTTCGGGACCTTACCCAACGGGGAGCTGTTTTTT. Protein product: CASIFGTLPNGELFF. The chain carries TRBV12-3 or TRBV12-4 and TRBJ2-2, with D possibly called TRBD1 or TRBD2 (5 bases each). Deletions cut 7 bases from V and 7 bases from J, with 19 bases between. This CDR3 is built from 15 residues.

This clonotype was seen many times. The CDR3 protein is CSVEVWGGDGELFF. Here the CDR3 DNA reads TGCAGCGTTGAAGTGTGGGGGGGTGACGGGGAGCTGTTTTTT. This sequence joins TRBV29-1 and TRBJ2-2; 7 positions agree with TRBD2. The CDR3 totals 14 residues. The germline V gene encodes CDR1 SQVTM and CDR2 ANQGSEA. The V segment lost 1 base and the J segment 7 bases; nucleotides outside the gene matches: 6.

The chain has TRBV7-2 and TRBJ1-4, with D possibly matching TRBD1 (5 bases). CDR3 length: 14 residues. Germline V gives CDR1 SGHTA, CDR2 FQGNSA. V was cut by 6 bases and J by 8 bases, with 16 bases left in between. CDR3 protein: CASSPGSAGEKLFF. Written as DNA, the CDR3 is TGTGCCAGCAGTCCAGGGTCCGCGGGCGAAAAACTGTTTTTT.

This sequence joins TRBV29-1 and TRBJ2-7; 7 bases line up with TRBD2. Germline-derived CDR1 and CDR2 are SQVTM and ANQGSEA. The CDR3 totals 13 residues. Trimming cost V 8 bases and J 6 bases; bases outside gene matches: 13. For the CDR3, the DNA is TGCAGCTTAACGGGAGGAGCTAAGGGCGAGCAGTACTTC. Protein sequence: CSLTGGAKGEQYF.

The J gene is TRBJ2-7, the V gene TRBV2; D not resolved. Per the germline V gene, CDR1 is SNHLY and CDR2 is FYNNEI. Trimming took off 4 bases at V and 0 bases at J, with 10 bases between the two ends. The CDR3 is made up of 14 amino acids. The CDR3 is CASSGGTPSYEQYF. The CDR3 coding sequence is TGTGCCAGCAGTGGCGGTACGCCCTCCTACGAGCAGTACTTC. The variable domain in full, with the rest retrieved from reference TRBV2 and TRBJ2-7, is EPEVTQTPSHQVTQMGQEVILRCVPISNHLYFYWYRQILGQKVEFLVSFYNNEISEKSEIFDDQFSVERPDGSNFTLKIRSTKLEDSAMYFCASSGGTPSYEQYFGPGTRLTVT.

As regards this clonotype: At one of its ends the junction is not consistent with the germline gene, which may arise from a read error. The chain recombines TRBV7-6 with TRBJ2-5; 7 positions agree with TRBD2. The length of the CDR3 is 15 residues. Germline-derived CDR1 and CDR2 are SGHVS and FNYEAQ. The CDR3 loop is CASSFGAGVRETQHF. The CDR3 region has the DNA TGTGCCAGCAGCTTTGGGGCGGGGGTACGAGAGACCCAGCACTTC. Supplemented by reference TRBV7-6 and TRBJ2-5, the full variable domain reads GAGVSQSPRYKVTKRGQDVALRCDPISGHVSLYWYRQALGQGPEFLTYFNYEAQQDKSGLPNDRFSAERPEGSISTLTIQRTEQRDSAMYRCASSFGAGVRETQHFGPGTRLLVL.